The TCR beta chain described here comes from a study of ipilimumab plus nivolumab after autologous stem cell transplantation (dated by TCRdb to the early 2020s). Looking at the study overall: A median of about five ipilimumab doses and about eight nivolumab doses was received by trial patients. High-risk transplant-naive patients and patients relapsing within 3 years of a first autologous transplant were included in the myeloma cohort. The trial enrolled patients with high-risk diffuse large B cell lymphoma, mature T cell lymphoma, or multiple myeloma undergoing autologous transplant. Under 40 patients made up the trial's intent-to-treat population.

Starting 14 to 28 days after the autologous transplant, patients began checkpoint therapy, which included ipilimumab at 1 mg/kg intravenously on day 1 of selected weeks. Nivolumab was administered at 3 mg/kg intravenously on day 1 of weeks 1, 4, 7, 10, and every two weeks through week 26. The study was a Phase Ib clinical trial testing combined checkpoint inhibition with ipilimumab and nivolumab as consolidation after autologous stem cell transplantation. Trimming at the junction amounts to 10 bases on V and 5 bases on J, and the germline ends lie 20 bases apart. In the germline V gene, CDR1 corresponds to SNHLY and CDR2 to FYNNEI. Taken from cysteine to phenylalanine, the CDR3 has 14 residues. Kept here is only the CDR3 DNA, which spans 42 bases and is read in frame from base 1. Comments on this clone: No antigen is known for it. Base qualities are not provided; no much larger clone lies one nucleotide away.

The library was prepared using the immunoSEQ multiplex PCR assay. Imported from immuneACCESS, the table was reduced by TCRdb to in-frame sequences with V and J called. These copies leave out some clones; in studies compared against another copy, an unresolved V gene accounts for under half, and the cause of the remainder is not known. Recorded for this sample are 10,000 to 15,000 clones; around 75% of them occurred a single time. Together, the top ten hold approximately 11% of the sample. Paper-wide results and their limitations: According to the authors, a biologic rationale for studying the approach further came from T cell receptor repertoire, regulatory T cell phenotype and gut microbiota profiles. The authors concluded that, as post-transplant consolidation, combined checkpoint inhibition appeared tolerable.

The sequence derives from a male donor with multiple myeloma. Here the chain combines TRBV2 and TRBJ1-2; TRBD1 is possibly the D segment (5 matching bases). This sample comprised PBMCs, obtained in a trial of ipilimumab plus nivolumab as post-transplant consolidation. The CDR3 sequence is CATLQGARLYGYTF. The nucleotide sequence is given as TGTGCCACCCTTCAAGGGGCAAGGTTGTATGGCTACACCTTC.